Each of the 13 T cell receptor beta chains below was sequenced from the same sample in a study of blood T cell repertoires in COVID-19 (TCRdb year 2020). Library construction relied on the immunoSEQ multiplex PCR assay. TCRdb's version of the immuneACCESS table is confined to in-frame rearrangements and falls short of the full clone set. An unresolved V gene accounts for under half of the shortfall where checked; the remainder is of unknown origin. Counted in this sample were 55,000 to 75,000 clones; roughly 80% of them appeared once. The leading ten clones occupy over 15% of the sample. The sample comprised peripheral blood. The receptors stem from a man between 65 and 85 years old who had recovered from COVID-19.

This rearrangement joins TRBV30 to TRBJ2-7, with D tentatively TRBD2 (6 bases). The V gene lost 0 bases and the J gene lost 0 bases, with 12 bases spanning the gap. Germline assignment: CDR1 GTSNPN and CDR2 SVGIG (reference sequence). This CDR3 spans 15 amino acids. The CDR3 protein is CAWSVFGGSSYEQYF. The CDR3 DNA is TGTGCCTGGAGTGTATTTGGGGGGAGCTCCTACGAGCAGTACTTC.

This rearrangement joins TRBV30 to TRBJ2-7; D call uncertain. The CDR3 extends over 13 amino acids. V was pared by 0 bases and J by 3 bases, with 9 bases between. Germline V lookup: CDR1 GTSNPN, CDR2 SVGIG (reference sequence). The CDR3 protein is CAWSVNRDYEQYF. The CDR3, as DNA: TGTGCCTGGAGTGTAAACAGAGACTACGAGCAGTACTTC.

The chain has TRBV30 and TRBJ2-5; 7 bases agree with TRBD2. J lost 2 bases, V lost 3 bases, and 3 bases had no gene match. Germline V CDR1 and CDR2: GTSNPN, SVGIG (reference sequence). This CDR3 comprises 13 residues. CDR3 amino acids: CAWRGRGQETQYF. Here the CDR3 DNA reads TGTGCCTGGAGGGGGCGGGGGCAAGAGACCCAGTACTTC.

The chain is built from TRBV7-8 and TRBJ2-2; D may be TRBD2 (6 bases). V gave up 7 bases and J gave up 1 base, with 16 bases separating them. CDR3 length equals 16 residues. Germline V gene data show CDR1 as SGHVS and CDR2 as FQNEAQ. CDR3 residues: CASTKVVGGNTGELFF. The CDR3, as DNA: TGTGCCAGCACCAAGGTCGTGGGGGGGAACACCGGGGAGCTGTTTTTT. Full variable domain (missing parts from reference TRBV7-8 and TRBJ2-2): GAGVSQSPRYKVAKRGQDVALRCDPISGHVSLFWYQQALGQGPEFLTYFQNEAQLDKSGLPSDRFFAERPEGSVSTLKIQRTQQEDSAVYLCASTKVVGGNTGELFFGEGSRLTVL.

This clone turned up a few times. The CDR3 DNA follows: TGTGCCACCAGAAACAGGAACACTGAAGCTTTCTTT. This gives the protein CATRNRNTEAFF. The J gene is TRBJ1-1, the V gene TRBV5-4; D unresolved. Germline CDR1 and CDR2: SGHNT and YYREEE (reference sequence). V was shortened by 9 bases and J by 1 base, with 10 bases between the two germline ends. This CDR3 has 12 amino acids.

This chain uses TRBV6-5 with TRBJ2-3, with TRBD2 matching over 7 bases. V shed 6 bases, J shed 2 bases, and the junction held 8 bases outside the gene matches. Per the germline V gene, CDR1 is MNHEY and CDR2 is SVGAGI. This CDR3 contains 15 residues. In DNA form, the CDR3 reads TGTGCCAGCAGCCGGGGGGACGGGAACACAGATACGCAGTATTTT. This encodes CASSRGDGNTDTQYF.

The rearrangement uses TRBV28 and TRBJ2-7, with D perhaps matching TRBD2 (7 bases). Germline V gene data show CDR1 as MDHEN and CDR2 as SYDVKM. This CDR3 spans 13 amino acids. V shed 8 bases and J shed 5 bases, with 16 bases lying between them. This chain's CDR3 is CASRAGADHEQYF. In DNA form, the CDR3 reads TGTGCCAGCCGGGCGGGGGCAGATCACGAGCAGTACTTC.

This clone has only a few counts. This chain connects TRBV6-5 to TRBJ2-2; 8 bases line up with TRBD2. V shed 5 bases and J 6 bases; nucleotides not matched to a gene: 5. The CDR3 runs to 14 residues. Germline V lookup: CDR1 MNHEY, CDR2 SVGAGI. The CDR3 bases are TGTGCCAGCAGTAGCGGGAGACGCGCCGGGGAGCTGTTTTTT. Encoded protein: CASSSGRRAGELFF.

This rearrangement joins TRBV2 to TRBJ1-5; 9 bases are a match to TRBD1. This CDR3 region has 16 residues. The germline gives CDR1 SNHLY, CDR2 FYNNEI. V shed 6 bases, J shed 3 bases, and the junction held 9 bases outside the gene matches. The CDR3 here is CASSIGTGSNNQPQHF. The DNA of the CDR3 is TGTGCCAGCAGCATAGGGACAGGGTCGAACAATCAGCCCCAGCATTTT.

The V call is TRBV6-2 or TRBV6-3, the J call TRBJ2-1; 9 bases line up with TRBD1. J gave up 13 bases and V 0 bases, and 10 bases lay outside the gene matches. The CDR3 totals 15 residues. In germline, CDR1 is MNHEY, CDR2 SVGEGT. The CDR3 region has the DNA TGTGCCAGCAGTTACTCCGGGACAGGGAATCGGCAACAGTTCTTC. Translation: CASSYSGTGNRQQFF.

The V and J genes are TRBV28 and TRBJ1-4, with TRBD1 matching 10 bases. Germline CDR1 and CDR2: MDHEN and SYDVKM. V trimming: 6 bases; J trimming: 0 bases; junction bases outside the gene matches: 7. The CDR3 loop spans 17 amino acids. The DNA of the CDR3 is TGTGCCAGCAGAAGACAGGGGGCGCCGGCAACTAATGAAAAACTGTTTTTT. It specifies CASRRQGAPATNEKLFF.

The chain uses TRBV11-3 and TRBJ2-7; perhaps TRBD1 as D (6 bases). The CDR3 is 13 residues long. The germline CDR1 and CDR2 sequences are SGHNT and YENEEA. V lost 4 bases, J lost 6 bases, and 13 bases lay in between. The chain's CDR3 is CASSSGQRGEQYF. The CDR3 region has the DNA TGTGCCAGCAGCTCGGGACAAAGGGGCGAGCAGTACTTC.

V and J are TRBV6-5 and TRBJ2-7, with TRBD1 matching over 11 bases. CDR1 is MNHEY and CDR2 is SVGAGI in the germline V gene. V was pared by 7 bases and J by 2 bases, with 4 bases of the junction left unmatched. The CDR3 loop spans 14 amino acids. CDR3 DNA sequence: TGTGCCAGCACCGGGACAGGGGGACCCTACGAGCAGTACTTC. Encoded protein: CASTGTGGPYEQYF.